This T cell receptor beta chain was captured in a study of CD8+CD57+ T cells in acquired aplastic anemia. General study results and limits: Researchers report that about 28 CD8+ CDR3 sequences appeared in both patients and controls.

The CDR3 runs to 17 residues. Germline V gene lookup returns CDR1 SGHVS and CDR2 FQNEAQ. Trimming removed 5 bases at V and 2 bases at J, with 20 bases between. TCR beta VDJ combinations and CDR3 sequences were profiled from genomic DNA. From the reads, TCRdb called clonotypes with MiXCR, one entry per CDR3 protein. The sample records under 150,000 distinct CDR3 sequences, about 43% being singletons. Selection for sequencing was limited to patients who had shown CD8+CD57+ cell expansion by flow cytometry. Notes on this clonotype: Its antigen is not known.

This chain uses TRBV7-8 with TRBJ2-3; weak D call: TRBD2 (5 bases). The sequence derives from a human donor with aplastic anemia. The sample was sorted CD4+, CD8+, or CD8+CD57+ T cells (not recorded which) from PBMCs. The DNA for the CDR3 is TGTGCCAGCAGCCCCACCGGACTTACAAGTTTCACAGATACGCAGTATTTT. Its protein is CASSPTGLTSFTDTQYF.